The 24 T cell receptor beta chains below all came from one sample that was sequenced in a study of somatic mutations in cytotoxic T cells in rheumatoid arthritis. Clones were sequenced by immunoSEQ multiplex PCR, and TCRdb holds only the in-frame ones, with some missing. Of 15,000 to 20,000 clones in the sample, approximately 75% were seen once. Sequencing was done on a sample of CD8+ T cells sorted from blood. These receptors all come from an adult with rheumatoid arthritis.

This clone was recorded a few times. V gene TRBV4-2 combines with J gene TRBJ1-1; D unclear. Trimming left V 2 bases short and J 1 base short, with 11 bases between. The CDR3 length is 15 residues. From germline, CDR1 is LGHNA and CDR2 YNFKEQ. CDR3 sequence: CASSQTSTANTEAFF. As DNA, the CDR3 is TGTGCCAGCAGCCAAACCTCGACCGCGAACACTGAAGCTTTCTTT.

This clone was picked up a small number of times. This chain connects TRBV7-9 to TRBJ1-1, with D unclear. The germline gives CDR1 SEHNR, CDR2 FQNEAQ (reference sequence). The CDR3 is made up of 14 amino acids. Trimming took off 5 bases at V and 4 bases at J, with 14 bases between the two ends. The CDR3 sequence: CASSLSDASTEAFF. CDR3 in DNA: TGTGCCAGCAGCCTCAGCGACGCTAGCACTGAAGCTTTCTTT.

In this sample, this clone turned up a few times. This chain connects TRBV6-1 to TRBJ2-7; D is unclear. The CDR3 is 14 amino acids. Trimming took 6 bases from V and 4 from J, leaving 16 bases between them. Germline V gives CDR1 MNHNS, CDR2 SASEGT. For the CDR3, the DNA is TGTGCCAGCAGCCTGGTCAGGAACACTTACGAGCAGTACTTC. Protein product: CASSLVRNTYEQYF.

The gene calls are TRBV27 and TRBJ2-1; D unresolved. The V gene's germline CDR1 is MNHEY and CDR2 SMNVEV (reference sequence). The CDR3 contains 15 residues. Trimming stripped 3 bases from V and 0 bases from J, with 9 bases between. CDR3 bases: TGTGCCAGCAGTTTGGTGTCTAGCTCCTACAATGAGCAGTTCTTC. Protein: CASSLVSSSYNEQFF.

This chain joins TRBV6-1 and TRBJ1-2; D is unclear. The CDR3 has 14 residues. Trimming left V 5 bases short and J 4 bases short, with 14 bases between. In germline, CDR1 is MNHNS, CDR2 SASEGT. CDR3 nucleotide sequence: TGTGCCAGCAGTCACTCCTCTGGGAGCTATGGCTACACCTTC. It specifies CASSHSSGSYGYTF.

CDR3 in DNA: TGTGCCAGCAGTGATCCTCGGGACAGGGGGCTACTTGAGCAGTTCTTC. Translation gives CASSDPRDRGLLEQFF. This sequence joins TRBV6-1 and TRBJ2-1, with 12 bases fitting TRBD1. Germline values: CDR1 MNHNS, CDR2 SASEGT. There are 16 residues in the CDR3. Trimming at V came to 3 bases and at J to 9 bases, leaving 9 bases not matched to a gene.

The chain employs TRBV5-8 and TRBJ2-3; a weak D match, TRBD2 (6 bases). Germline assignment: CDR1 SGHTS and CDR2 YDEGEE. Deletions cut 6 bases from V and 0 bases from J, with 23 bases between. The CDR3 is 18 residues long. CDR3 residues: CASTTGVLFLASTDTQYF. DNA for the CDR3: TGTGCCAGCACGACGGGGGTGCTCTTCTTAGCTAGCACAGATACGCAGTATTTT.

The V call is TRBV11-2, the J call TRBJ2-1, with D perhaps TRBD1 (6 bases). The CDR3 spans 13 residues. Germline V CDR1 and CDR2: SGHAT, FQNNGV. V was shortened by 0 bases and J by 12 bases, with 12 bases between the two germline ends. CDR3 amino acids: CASSLEGGPGQFF. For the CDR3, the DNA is TGTGCCAGCAGCTTAGAAGGGGGTCCTGGGCAGTTCTTC.

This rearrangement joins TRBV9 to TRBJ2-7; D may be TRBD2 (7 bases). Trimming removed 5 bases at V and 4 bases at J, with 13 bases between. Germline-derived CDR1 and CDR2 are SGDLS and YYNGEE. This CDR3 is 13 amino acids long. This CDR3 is CASSTQGGYEQYF. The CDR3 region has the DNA TGTGCCAGCAGTACACAGGGAGGGTACGAGCAGTACTTC.

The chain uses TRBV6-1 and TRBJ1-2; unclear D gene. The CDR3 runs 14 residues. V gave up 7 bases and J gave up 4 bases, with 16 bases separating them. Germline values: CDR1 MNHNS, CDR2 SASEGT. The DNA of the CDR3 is TGTGCCAGCACTGTGGGAGAGGGCCCCTATGGCTACACCTTC. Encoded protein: CASTVGEGPYGYTF.

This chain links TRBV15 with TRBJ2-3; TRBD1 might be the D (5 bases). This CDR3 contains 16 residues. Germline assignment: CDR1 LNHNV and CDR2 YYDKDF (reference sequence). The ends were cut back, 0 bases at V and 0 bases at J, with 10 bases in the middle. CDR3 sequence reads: CATSREGHTSTDTQYF. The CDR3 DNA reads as TGTGCCACCAGCAGAGAAGGACATACTAGCACAGATACGCAGTATTTT.

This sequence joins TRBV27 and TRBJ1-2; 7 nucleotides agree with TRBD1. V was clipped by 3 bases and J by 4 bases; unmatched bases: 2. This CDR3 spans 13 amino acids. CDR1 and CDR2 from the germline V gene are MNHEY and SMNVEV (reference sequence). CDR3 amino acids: CASSFNRGYGYTF. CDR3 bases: TGTGCCAGCAGTTTTAACAGGGGCTATGGCTACACCTTC.

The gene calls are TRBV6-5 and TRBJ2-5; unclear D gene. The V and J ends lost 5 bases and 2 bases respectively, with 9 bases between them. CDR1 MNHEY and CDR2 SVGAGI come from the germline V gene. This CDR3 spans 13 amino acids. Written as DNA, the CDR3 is TGTGCCAGCAGTGCACTGGAACAAGAGACCCAGTACTTC. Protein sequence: CASSALEQETQYF.

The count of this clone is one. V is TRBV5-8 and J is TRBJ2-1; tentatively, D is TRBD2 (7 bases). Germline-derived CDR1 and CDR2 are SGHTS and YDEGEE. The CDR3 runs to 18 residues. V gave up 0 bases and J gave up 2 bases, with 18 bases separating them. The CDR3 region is CASSLDRGAGATYNEQFF. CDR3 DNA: TGTGCCAGCAGCTTGGATCGGGGGGCGGGGGCGACCTACAATGAGCAGTTCTTC.

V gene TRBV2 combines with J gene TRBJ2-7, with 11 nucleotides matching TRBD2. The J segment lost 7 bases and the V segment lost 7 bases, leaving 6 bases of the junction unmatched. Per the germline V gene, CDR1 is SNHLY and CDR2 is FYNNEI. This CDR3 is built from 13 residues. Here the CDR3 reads CASNLGTSGEQYF. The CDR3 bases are TGTGCCAGCAACCTAGGGACTAGCGGAGAGCAGTACTTC.

CDR3 protein: CASSPRVDTQYF. CDR3 nucleotide sequence: TGTGCCAGCAGCCCAAGGGTTGATACGCAGTATTTT. The gene calls are TRBV7-9 and TRBJ2-3; no definite D call. V was pared by 5 bases and J by 6 bases, with 9 bases between. CDR1 and CDR2 (germline): SEHNR, FQNEAQ (reference sequence). This CDR3 has 12 amino acids.

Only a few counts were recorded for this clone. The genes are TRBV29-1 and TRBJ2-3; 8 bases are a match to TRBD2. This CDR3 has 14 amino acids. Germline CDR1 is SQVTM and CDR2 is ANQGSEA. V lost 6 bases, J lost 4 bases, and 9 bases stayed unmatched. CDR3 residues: CSVCGGTRPDTQYF. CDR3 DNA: TGCAGCGTGTGCGGGGGGACTCGCCCAGATACGCAGTATTTT.

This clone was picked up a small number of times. The CDR3 spells CSVGGQGNTEAFF. CDR3 nucleotides: TGCAGCGTTGGTGGACAGGGGAACACTGAAGCTTTCTTT. V usage is TRBV29-1 and J usage is TRBJ1-1; 8 bases map to TRBD1. J lost 1 base, V lost 4 bases, and 2 bases had no gene match. CDR3 length: 13 amino acids. CDR1 and CDR2 from the germline V gene are SQVTM and ANQGSEA.

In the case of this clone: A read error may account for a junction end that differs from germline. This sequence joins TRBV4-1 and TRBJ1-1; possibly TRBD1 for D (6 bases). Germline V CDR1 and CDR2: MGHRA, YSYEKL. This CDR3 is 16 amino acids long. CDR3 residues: CASRQEPGGLNTEAFF. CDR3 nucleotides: TGCGCCAGCAGGCAAGAACCGGGGGGGCTGAACACTGAAGCTTTCTTT.

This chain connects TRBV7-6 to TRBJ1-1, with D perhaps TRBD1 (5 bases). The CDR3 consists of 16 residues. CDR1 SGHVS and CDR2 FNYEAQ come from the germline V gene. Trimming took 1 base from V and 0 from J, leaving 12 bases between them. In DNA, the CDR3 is TGTGCCAGCAGCTTAGTATTTGGGGGAGTGAACACTGAAGCTTTCTTT. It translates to CASSLVFGGVNTEAFF.

CDR3 in amino acids: CASSIGRGYEQYF. The CDR3 DNA reads TGTGCCAGTAGTATAGGTCGTGGTTACGAGCAGTACTTC. V is TRBV19 and J is TRBJ2-7; D is unresolved. CDR1 and CDR2 from the germline V gene are LNHDA and SQIVND (reference sequence). V lost 1 base to trimming and J lost 4 bases, with 8 bases between them. CDR3 length: 13 residues.

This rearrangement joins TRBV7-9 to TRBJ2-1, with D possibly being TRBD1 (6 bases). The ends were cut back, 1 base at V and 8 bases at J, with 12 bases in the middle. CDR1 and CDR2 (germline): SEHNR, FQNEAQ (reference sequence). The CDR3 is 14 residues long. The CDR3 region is CASSLVQGFDEQFF. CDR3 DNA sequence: TGTGCCAGCAGCTTAGTTCAGGGGTTCGATGAGCAGTTCTTC.

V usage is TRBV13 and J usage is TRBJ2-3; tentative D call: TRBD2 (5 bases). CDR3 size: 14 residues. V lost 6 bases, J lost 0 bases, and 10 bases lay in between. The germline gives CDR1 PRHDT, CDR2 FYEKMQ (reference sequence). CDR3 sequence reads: CASSFERSTDTQYF. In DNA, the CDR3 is TGTGCCAGCAGTTTCGAGCGGAGCACAGATACGCAGTATTTT.

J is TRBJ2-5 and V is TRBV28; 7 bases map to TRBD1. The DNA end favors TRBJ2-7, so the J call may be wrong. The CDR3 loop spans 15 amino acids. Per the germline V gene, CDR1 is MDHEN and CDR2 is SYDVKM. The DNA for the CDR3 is TGTGCCAGCAGTTTGAGGGACAGCTTCTCCTACGAGCAGTACTTC. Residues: CASSLRDSFSYEQYF.